This entry lists 28 T cell receptor beta chains sequenced from one sample in a study of response to subunit inactivated influenza vaccine. TCRdb fed the RT-PCR reads into MiXCR, producing one record per CDR3 protein. This table holds 450,000 to 600,000 distinct CDR3 sequences, about 15% found once. Material: CD4+ T cells sorted from PBMCs, obtained roughly 24 months after vaccination. Receptors originate from a man aged 50-75 years who received an inactivated influenza vaccine.

This clonotype was recorded a few times. The chain recombines TRBV5-5 with TRBJ2-2; the D call may be TRBD1 or TRBD2 (5 bases each). The V end lost 3 bases, the J end lost 0 bases, and 12 bases lay between the germline ends. The germline CDR1 and CDR2 sequences are SGHKS and YYEKEE (reference sequence). The CDR3 is made up of 16 amino acids. The CDR3 loop is CASSWDRPPNTGELFF. CDR3 coding DNA: TGTGCCAGCAGCTGGGACCGTCCCCCGAACACCGGGGAGCTGTTTTTT.

The chain combines TRBV20-1 with TRBJ2-1, with a possible D match to TRBD2 (5 bases). The CDR3 length is 15 residues. Per the germline V gene, CDR1 is DFQATT and CDR2 is SNEGSKA (reference sequence). Trimming left V 6 bases short and J 0 bases short, with 15 bases between. The CDR3 loop is CSATIKGFSYNEQFF. The CDR3 DNA reads as TGCAGTGCGACTATCAAGGGCTTCTCCTACAATGAGCAGTTCTTC.

This clonotype was picked up a small number of times. The V and J genes are TRBV12-3 or TRBV12-4 and TRBJ2-1, with D maybe TRBD2 (6 bases). V shed 3 bases and J shed 12 bases, with 12 bases lying between them. This CDR3 has 12 amino acids. The CDR3 DNA sequence: TGTGCCAGCAGTTTTACTGCGGGGTCGCAGTTCTTC. Amino acids: CASSFTAGSQFF.

This clonotype has a handful of counts. The J gene is TRBJ2-5, the V gene TRBV4-2; 8 bases line up with TRBD1. CDR3 length equals 14 residues. Germline loops: CDR1 LGHNA, CDR2 YNFKEQ. The junction had 5 bases not matched to a gene; V was cut back by 4 bases and J by 4 bases. Written as DNA, the CDR3 is TGTGCCAGCAGCCTGGACAGGGACCGAGAGACCCAGTACTTC. The encoded protein is CASSLDRDRETQYF.

The chain is built from TRBV10-3 and TRBJ1-5; possibly TRBD1 for D (5 bases). The CDR3 has 18 amino acids. The germline V and J ends were trimmed by 6 bases and 2 bases, with 23 bases remaining between them. Looked up from germline, CDR1 is ENHRY and CDR2 is SYGVKD. The chain's CDR3 is CAISLPGRVGPGNQPQHF. Here the CDR3 DNA reads TGTGCCATCAGCCTCCCAGGGAGGGTGGGGCCCGGCAATCAGCCCCAGCATTTT.

The chain carries TRBV20-1 and TRBJ2-5; D tentatively fits TRBD1 or TRBD2 (5 bases each). Trimming shortened V by 7 bases and J by 5 bases, and 20 bases separated the two germline ends. The length of the CDR3 is 14 residues. Germline-derived CDR1 and CDR2 are DFQATT and SNEGSKA (reference sequence). The CDR3 loop is CSGIKRGKGETQYF. CDR3 bases: TGCAGTGGCATAAAACGAGGGAAGGGGGAGACCCAGTACTTC.

This clonotype was observed a few times. The J gene is TRBJ2-7, the V gene TRBV6-5, with TRBD1 as a possible D gene (5 bases). Germline V gene data show CDR1 as MNHEY and CDR2 as SVGAGI. The CDR3 consists of 11 residues. V was trimmed by 4 bases and J by 12 bases, leaving 13 bases between them. CDR3 region: CASSLGVAWYF. CDR3 coding DNA: TGTGCCAGCAGTTTAGGGGTTGCGTGGTACTTC.

This clonotype was observed a few times. The chain combines TRBV12-3 or TRBV12-4 with TRBJ2-1; D is perhaps TRBD1 or TRBD2 (6 bases each). V was clipped by 2 bases and J by 12 bases, with 14 bases between them. CDR3 size: 13 residues. The CDR3 sequence is CASSLPGGERQFF. CDR3 nucleotides: TGTGCCAGCAGTTTACCCGGGGGCGAGCGGCAGTTCTTC.

The table lists this clonotype with many counts. The gene calls are TRBV2 and TRBJ2-1; TRBD2 matches at 10 bases. J lost 6 bases, V lost 4 bases, and 6 bases had no gene match. There are 15 residues in the CDR3. The germline V gene has CDR1 SNHLY and CDR2 FYNNEI. This chain's CDR3 is CASSGSSGSFNEQFF. The DNA of the CDR3 is TGTGCCAGCAGTGGTTCTAGCGGGAGTTTCAATGAGCAGTTCTTC.

This clonotype was found a few times. The V call is TRBV20-1, the J call TRBJ2-1, with D perhaps TRBD2 (6 bases). The V gene's germline CDR1 is DFQATT and CDR2 SNEGSKA (reference sequence). V was cut by 5 bases and J by 8 bases, with 22 bases left in between. The CDR3 loop spans 15 amino acids. The CDR3 nucleotides are TGCAGTGCTGGCGGGACTGAACGGATTTGGGATGAGCAGTTCTTC. Translating it yields CSAGGTERIWDEQFF.

This clonotype was counted between two and nine times. The rearrangement uses TRBV6-1 and TRBJ1-5; D is ambiguous. V was shortened by 6 bases and J by 5 bases, with 17 bases between the two germline ends. Germline values: CDR1 MNHNS, CDR2 SASEGT. The CDR3 contains 15 residues. The CDR3 DNA reads as TGTGCCAGCAGACCTGGACGGGTTTCGGATCAGCCCCAGCATTTT. It specifies CASRPGRVSDQPQHF.

This clonotype was observed a few times. The rearrangement uses TRBV14 and TRBJ2-1; D not certain. Trimming took off 2 bases at V and 8 bases at J, with 10 bases between the two ends. Per the germline V gene, CDR1 is SGHDN and CDR2 is FVKESK. The CDR3 spans 13 residues. CDR3 sequence reads: CASSQSLGYEQFF. CDR3 DNA: TGTGCCAGCAGCCAAAGTCTAGGGTATGAGCAGTTCTTC.

This clonotype was counted ten times or more. This chain joins TRBV4-1 and TRBJ2-7, with D perhaps matching TRBD2 (9 bases). CDR1 is MGHRA, CDR2 YSYEKL, per germline. The CDR3 loop spans 21 amino acids. Trimming removed 1 base from V and 0 bases from J, with 28 bases in between. DNA of the CDR3: TGCGCCAGCAGCCAAGCGCTCAGGGGGCGCGTAGCGGGAGTCCCCTCCTACGAGCAGTACTTC. This encodes CASSQALRGRVAGVPSYEQYF.

A few counts support this clonotype. This chain joins TRBV5-1 and TRBJ2-7; 8 nucleotides match TRBD1. The CDR3 consists of 15 residues. J was trimmed by 3 bases and V by 0 bases; bases with no gene match: 5. Germline values: CDR1 SGHRS, CDR2 YFSETQ. The CDR3 is CASSLDSGGIYEQYF. CDR3 in DNA: TGCGCCAGCAGCTTGGACTCAGGGGGCATCTACGAGCAGTACTTC.

The CDR3 here is CASSRTGGEYEQYF. The CDR3 DNA reads TGTGCCAGCAGCCGGACAGGGGGAGAGTACGAGCAGTACTTC. This sequence joins TRBV12-3 or TRBV12-4 and TRBJ2-7, with 10 bases identical to TRBD1. The CDR3 consists of 14 residues. The ends lost 6 bases at V and 4 bases at J; junction bases unmatched: 6.

The chain couples TRBV5-6 to TRBJ1-6; TRBD1 might be the D (5 bases). Germline CDR1 reads SGHDT; CDR2 reads YYEEEE. Trimming left V 0 bases short and J 7 bases short, with 8 bases between. The CDR3 runs to 14 residues. The CDR3 protein is CASSLAGPNSPLHF. The CDR3 coding sequence is TGTGCCAGCAGCTTGGCAGGGCCCAATTCACCCCTCCACTTT.

V and J are TRBV3-1 and TRBJ2-1, with D possibly matching TRBD2 (6 bases). The V end lost 8 bases, the J end lost 7 bases, and 15 bases lay between the germline ends. The length of the CDR3 is 13 residues. Per germline, CDR1 LGHDT and CDR2 YNNKEL (reference sequence). Here the CDR3 reads CASLPAGGNEQFF. The CDR3 DNA follows: TGTGCCAGCCTACCAGCGGGCGGAAATGAGCAGTTCTTC.

The rearrangement links TRBV10-3 to TRBJ2-5; no firm D call. Deletions cut 5 bases from V and 1 base from J, with 8 bases between. In germline, CDR1 is ENHRY, CDR2 SYGVKD. This CDR3 region has 13 residues. Here the CDR3 reads CAISSPAQETQYF. DNA for the CDR3: TGTGCCATCAGTAGCCCCGCCCAAGAGACCCAGTACTTC.

The chain uses TRBV7-8 and TRBJ1-2; 7 bases map to TRBD1. The V segment lost 2 bases and the J segment 8 bases; nucleotides outside the gene matches: 11. The V gene's germline CDR1 is SGHVS and CDR2 FQNEAQ. CDR3 length equals 15 residues. DNA for the CDR3: TGTGCCAGCAGCTTACGGTCTCAGGGGGTGAGCGGCTACACCTTC. Translating gives CASSLRSQGVSGYTF.

J is TRBJ1-3 and V is TRBV5-1, with 8 nucleotides matching TRBD1. The V and J ends lost 4 bases and 3 bases, in that order; junction bases with no gene match: 3. This CDR3 is built from 14 residues. Germline loops: CDR1 SGHRS, CDR2 YFSETQ. The CDR3 spells CASSIDRGGNTIYF. The CDR3 nucleotides read TGCGCCAGCAGCATTGACAGGGGTGGAAACACCATATATTTT.

The V and J genes are TRBV23-1 and TRBJ2-3; 9 bases align to TRBD1. TRBV23-1 is annotated as an ORF whose role is uncertain. The trim removed 2 bases at V and 7 bases at J, leaving 7 bases unmatched. The length of the CDR3 is 15 residues. The CDR3 DNA sequence: TGCGCCAGCAGTCAACGGGACAGGGATTCTAATACGCAGTATTTT. Residues: CASSQRDRDSNTQYF.

The chain carries TRBV11-2 and TRBJ2-3; TRBD2 matches 13 bases. Germline V gives CDR1 SGHAT, CDR2 FQNNGV. The CDR3 has 19 amino acids. The V gene end was trimmed by 1 base and the J gene end by 2 bases; junction bases not matched to a gene: 9. The CDR3 coding sequence is TGTGCCAGCAGCTTAGTAGCAGGACTAGCGGGGGCCTTCACAGATACGCAGTATTTT. This translates into CASSLVAGLAGAFTDTQYF.

This clonotype was found a few times. The rearrangement uses TRBV6-2 or TRBV6-3 and TRBJ2-7; D not resolved. Germline loops: CDR1 MNHEY, CDR2 SVGEGT. Trimming took 2 bases from V and 3 from J, leaving 11 bases between them. This CDR3 is 14 amino acids long. DNA for the CDR3: TGTGCCAGCAGTTACCGCCAGCAAATCTACGAGCAGTACTTC. Amino acid sequence: CASSYRQQIYEQYF.

The rearrangement joins TRBV24-1 to TRBJ2-1; 11 bases line up with TRBD2. The CDR3 is made up of 15 amino acids. In germline, CDR1 is KGHDR, CDR2 SFDVKD. The V segment lost 3 bases and the J segment 8 bases; nucleotides outside the gene matches: 5. The CDR3 nucleotides are TGTGCCACCAGTGATGGGACTAGCGGTGGTTATGAGCAGTTCTTC. It yields the protein CATSDGTSGGYEQFF.

This clonotype came up a few times. The chain has TRBV12-3 or TRBV12-4 and TRBJ2-2, with 7 bases lining up with TRBD1. Losses at the gene ends were 7 bases for V and 7 bases for J; bases not matched to a gene: 9. This CDR3 has 14 amino acids. CDR3 nucleotide sequence: TGTGCCAGCACCAATCCAGGGGGTTTCGGGGAGCTGTTTTTT. Its translation is CASTNPGGFGELFF.

This clonotype has only a few counts. V gene TRBV4-1 combines with J gene TRBJ2-3, with no clear D. This CDR3 has 14 residues. Trimming took off 4 bases at V and 0 bases at J, with 8 bases between the two ends. Germline V lookup: CDR1 MGHRA, CDR2 YSYEKL. CDR3 coding DNA: TGCGCCAGCAGCCCTGTAACTAGCACAGATACGCAGTATTTT. The encoded protein is CASSPVTSTDTQYF.

This clonotype was counted many times. The V and J genes are TRBV6-4 and TRBJ2-1, with 11 bases that match TRBD2. The CDR3 loop spans 15 amino acids. With 5 bases clipped from V and 5 bases from J, the junction kept 5 bases outside the gene matches. Germline CDR1 is MRHNA and CDR2 is SNTAGT. CDR3 coding DNA: TGTGCCAGCAGTACCGATAGCGGGGGGGACAATGAGCAGTTCTTC. This translates into CASSTDSGGDNEQFF.

This clonotype was counted only a few times. This chain uses TRBV6-2 or TRBV6-3 with TRBJ1-1; TRBD1 matches 8 bases. The V gene end was trimmed by 6 bases and the J gene end by 5 bases; junction bases not matched to a gene: 8. This CDR3 region has 14 residues. Germline CDR1 reads MNHEY; CDR2 reads SVGEGT. CDR3 coding DNA: TGTGCCAGCAGAGAGACAGGGGTTGGAACTGAAGCTTTCTTT. Translated: CASRETGVGTEAFF.